The 3 T cell receptor beta chains presented below share a single source sample, sequenced in a study of shared clonotypes between healthy human individuals. Profiling relied on immunoSEQ multiplex PCR, and the TCRdb table lists in-frame clones only, not all of them. The sample lists under 2,000,000 clones; about 95% were seen once. CD45RO-negative, CCR7-positively selected cells formed the naive CD8 fraction, excluding terminally differentiated effector memory CD45RA+ cells. Sample: naive CD8+ T cells sorted from blood. The receptor source for this set is a man younger than 35 in good health.

This clone was counted a single time. This CDR3 reads CASSDLPGELFF. CDR3 sequence (DNA): TGTGCCAGCAGTGATCTTCCCGGGGAGCTGTTTTTT. V is TRBV28 and J is TRBJ2-2, with unresolved D. The CDR3 is made up of 12 amino acids. Trimming stripped 5 bases from V and 6 bases from J, with 7 bases between. The germline V gene encodes CDR1 MDHEN and CDR2 SYDVKM. Drawing the rest from reference TRBV28 and TRBJ2-2, the complete variable domain is DVKVTQSSRYLVKRTGEKVFLECVQDMDHENMFWYRQDPGLGLRLIYFSYDVKMKEKGDIPEGYSVSREKKERFSLILESASTNQTSMYLCASSDLPGELFFGEGSRLTVL.

V gene TRBV28 combines with J gene TRBJ1-6; D perhaps matches TRBD1 (5 bases). V gave up 7 bases and J gave up 8 bases, with 18 bases separating them. The germline V gene has CDR1 MDHEN and CDR2 SYDVKM. CDR3 length equals 15 residues. CDR3 residues: CASNAGGAFDSPLHF. CDR3 DNA sequence: TGTGCCAGCAACGCGGGAGGGGCGTTTGATTCACCCCTCCACTTT.

The chain has TRBV15 and TRBJ2-1; D might be TRBD1 (5 bases). The CDR3 extends over 16 amino acids. Germline CDR1 is LNHNV and CDR2 is YYDKDF (reference sequence). V was trimmed by 0 bases and J by 1 base, leaving 10 bases between them. As DNA, the CDR3 is TGTGCCACCAGCAGAGAGGAAGGGGTGTCCTACAATGAGCAGTTCTTC. It specifies CATSREEGVSYNEQFF.